This section outlines one T cell receptor (beta chain) sequence together with its context. Its antigen remains unknown. This CDR3 region has 17 residues. Germline CDR1 reads LGHNT; CDR2 reads FRNRAP. Trimming took 1 base from V and 2 from J, leaving 14 bases between them. PCR primers comprised 60 Vbeta and 13 Jbeta primers. Clones were read by immunoSEQ multiplex PCR, and TCRdb kept only the in-frame ones, dropping some. Among under 140,000 clones, over 60% were seen once, and the ten largest hold 2.5% to 3.5%. This sample is part of a study of cytomegalovirus exposure and HLA in healthy donors. Study-level points and caveats: Using the classifier, cytomegalovirus status was reportedly diagnosed with high specificity and sensitivity. Analysis was performed later, and it showed HLA-associated TCR beta chains to be more clonally expanded than equally common others. Cytomegalovirus-associated status was assigned to about 160 TCR beta chains. Immune exposure information available was restricted to CMV serostatus.

V is TRBV12-5 and J is TRBJ2-2; maybe TRBD2 (6 bases). The source of this sequence is a woman between 55 and 75 years old in good health and CMV-seropositive. Sequenced: PBMCs. CDR3 in DNA: TGTGCTAGTGGTTTGGGACCCGGGACTTTCAACACCGGGGAGCTGTTTTTT. This gives the protein CASGLGPGTFNTGELFF. The whole variable domain, remainder taken from reference TRBV12-5 and TRBJ2-2, is DARVTQTPRHKVTEMGQEVTMRCQPILGHNTVFWYRQTMMQGLELLAYFRNRAPLDDSGMPKDRFSAEMPDATLATLKIQPSEPRDSAVYFCASGLGPGTFNTGELFFGEGSRLTVL.